Each of the 25 T cell receptor beta chains below was sequenced from the same sample in a study of T cells in Graves' hyperthyroidism and ophthalmopathy. Amplification targeted TCR beta CDR3 regions from RNA transcripts. Initially, a first-round RT-PCR of the TCR CDR3 employed the HTBI primer set. Each CDR3 protein is one row after TCRdb ran MiXCR on the multiplex PCR reads. The table shows roughly 400,000 distinct CDR3 sequences, with about an eighth occurring only once. The sequencing input was blood. These receptors were taken from a man between 50 and 59 years old with Graves' ophthalmopathy.

This clonotype was detected ten times or more. The gene calls are TRBV12-3 or TRBV12-4 and TRBJ2-1; 11 bases are a match to TRBD2. CDR3 length equals 16 residues. V gave up 6 bases and J gave up 8 bases; unmatched junction bases: 12. In DNA form, the CDR3 reads TGTGCCAGCAGAGCCTCTAGCGGGAGGATCCTTGATGAGCAGTTCTTC. Its translation is CASRASSGRILDEQFF.

This clonotype was detected ten times or more. The chain employs TRBV15 and TRBJ2-7, with 7 positions matching TRBD2. This CDR3 is 16 amino acids long. The V and J ends lost 4 bases and 0 bases, in that order; junction bases with no gene match: 9. Germline-derived CDR1 and CDR2 are LNHNV and YYDKDF (reference sequence). CDR3: CATSISRGESSYEQYF. CDR3 DNA sequence: TGTGCCACCAGCATATCCCGGGGGGAGAGCTCCTACGAGCAGTACTTC.

This clonotype was detected ten times or more. This chain connects TRBV18 to TRBJ2-4; 8 bases are a match to TRBD1. The CDR3 consists of 15 residues. After removal of 2 bases from V and 5 bases from J, the junction contained 5 bases not matched to a gene. CDR1 is KGHSH, CDR2 LQKENI, per germline. CDR3 sequence: CASSPERTGQNIQYF. The CDR3 coding sequence is TGTGCCAGCTCACCAGAAAGGACAGGGCAAAACATTCAGTACTTC. Full variable domain (missing parts from reference TRBV18 and TRBJ2-4): NAGVMQNPRHLVRRRGQEARLRCSPMKGHSHVYWYRQLPEEGLKFMVYLQKENIIDESGMPKERFSAEFPKEGPSILRIQQVVRGDSAAYFCASSPERTGQNIQYFGAGTRLSVL.

There are a few counts of this clonotype. The chain couples TRBV19 to TRBJ1-5; D is possibly TRBD1 (5 bases). V gave up 8 bases and J gave up 2 bases, with 19 bases separating them. CDR1 is LNHDA, CDR2 SQIVND, per germline (reference sequence). The CDR3 is 16 residues long. The CDR3 DNA is TGTGCCAGTTCCGGGGGTAGGATCGTCGGCAATCAGCCCCAGCATTTT. The encoded protein is CASSGGRIVGNQPQHF.

This clonotype came up many times. V usage is TRBV20-1 and J usage is TRBJ1-3; the D is unclear. This CDR3 contains 13 residues. V lost 6 bases, J lost 3 bases, and 12 bases lay in between. The germline V gene has CDR1 DFQATT and CDR2 SNEGSKA (reference sequence). The CDR3 loop is CSALGEGGNTIYF. The DNA of the CDR3 is TGCAGTGCCCTTGGGGAAGGTGGAAACACCATATATTTT.

In its sample, this clonotype was seen many times. The chain has TRBV20-1 and TRBJ2-1, with TRBD2 identical over 9 bases. The trim removed 5 bases at V and 11 bases at J, leaving 13 bases unmatched. Germline CDR1 DFQATT, CDR2 SNEGSKA (reference sequence). The CDR3 extends over 14 amino acids. CDR3 residues: CSALLGGSGSQQFF. Here the CDR3 DNA reads TGCAGTGCTCTTCTGGGTGGTAGCGGGAGTCAGCAGTTCTTC.

Remarks on this clonotype: A clone one base away is much larger, so this may be a read error. The chain joins TRBV12-3 or TRBV12-4 to TRBJ2-3; 8 bases match TRBD2. CDR3 length: 14 amino acids. The CDR3 DNA reads as TGTGCCAGCATTTTACTAGCGGCCACAGATACGCAGTATTTT. It codes for CASILLAATDTQYF.

This clonotype was counted only a few times. The chain couples TRBV5-1 to TRBJ2-6; D gene ambiguous. Germline lookup yields CDR1 SGHRS and CDR2 YFSETQ. This CDR3 region has 15 residues. V was trimmed by 1 base and J by 2 bases, leaving 7 bases between them. CDR3 nucleotides: TGCGCCAGCAGCTTGTTGGCAGCTGGGGCCAACGTCCTGACTTTC. Translated: CASSLLAAGANVLTF.

The J gene is TRBJ2-7, the V gene TRBV5-1; 8 bases match TRBD2. CDR1 is SGHRS and CDR2 is YFSETQ in the germline V gene. The CDR3 is made up of 15 amino acids. The V and J ends lost 3 bases and 6 bases, in that order; junction bases with no gene match: 11. The CDR3 DNA reads as TGCGCCAGCAGCTCAAAGGGCAGCGGGAGTTCCGAGCAGTACTTC. Translation: CASSSKGSGSSEQYF.

The chain combines TRBV28 with TRBJ1-6; D remains ambiguous. The CDR3 consists of 17 residues. Trimming took 3 bases from V and 4 from J, leaving 16 bases between them. The germline CDR1 and CDR2 sequences are MDHEN and SYDVKM. The CDR3 region is CASSFARTAIYNSPLHF. CDR3 nucleotides: TGTGCCAGCAGTTTCGCCCGGACCGCTATTTATAATTCACCCCTCCACTTT.

This clonotype was seen repeatedly, ten times or more. The chain joins TRBV13 to TRBJ2-1; D is unresolved. The CDR3 loop spans 12 amino acids. Germline-derived CDR1 and CDR2 are PRHDT and FYEKMQ (reference sequence). V was cut by 5 bases and J by 8 bases, with 10 bases left in between. CDR3 sequence reads: CASSPTGYEQFF. CDR3 in DNA: TGTGCCAGCAGCCCCACGGGCTATGAGCAGTTCTTC.

The sample holds many counts of this clonotype. The gene calls are TRBV14 and TRBJ2-5; D gene uncertain. The germline V and J ends were trimmed by 3 bases and 3 bases, with 14 bases remaining between them. CDR1 and CDR2 from the germline V gene are SGHDN and FVKESK. The CDR3 length is 15 residues. As DNA, the CDR3 is TGTGCCAGCAGCCACTCCGGGCGGATGAAAGAGACCCAGTACTTC. Its protein is CASSHSGRMKETQYF.

This clonotype has a handful of counts. The chain is built from TRBV29-1 and TRBJ2-1; TRBD1 matches 8 bases. Trimming at V came to 2 bases and at J to 0 bases, leaving 6 bases not matched to a gene. The CDR3 runs to 16 residues. Germline V CDR1 and CDR2: SQVTM, ANQGSEA. CDR3 in DNA: TGCAGCGTTGAAAAAAAAGACAGGGGCTCCTACAATGAGCAGTTCTTC. This gives the protein CSVEKKDRGSYNEQFF.

This clonotype has a count of ten or more. The rearrangement joins TRBV2 to TRBJ2-1; 11 nucleotides line up with TRBD2. The length of the CDR3 is 14 residues. Trimming cost V 6 bases and J 6 bases; bases outside gene matches: 4. In germline, CDR1 is SNHLY, CDR2 FYNNEI. The CDR3 sequence: CASRVLAGANEQFF. The CDR3, as DNA: TGTGCCAGCAGAGTACTAGCGGGAGCCAATGAGCAGTTCTTC.

This clonotype was detected many times. The V call is TRBV5-1, the J call TRBJ2-2; 7 bases align to TRBD2. V lost 0 bases and J lost 0; bases outside the gene matches: 14. The germline V gene has CDR1 SGHRS and CDR2 YFSETQ. The CDR3 has 20 amino acids. CDR3 nucleotide sequence: TGCGCCAGCAGCTTGGCCGTGGTCTCGCGGGGGATAGCGAACACCGGGGAGCTGTTTTTT. It specifies CASSLAVVSRGIANTGELFF.

This clonotype came up many times. CDR3 residues: CASSPPPSPYEQYF. CDR3 sequence (DNA): TGTGCCAGCTCACCACCCCCCTCTCCCTACGAGCAGTACTTC. This sequence joins TRBV18 and TRBJ2-7; D is ambiguous. V lost 0 bases to trimming and J lost 2 bases, with 8 bases between them. Germline V gives CDR1 KGHSH, CDR2 LQKENI. The CDR3 is 14 residues long.

The chain recombines TRBV3-1 with TRBJ2-2; TRBD2 agrees at 8 bases. This CDR3 has 14 residues. Germline CDR1 and CDR2: LGHDT and YNNKEL (reference sequence). The trim removed 6 bases at V and 7 bases at J, leaving 7 bases unmatched. The CDR3 region has the DNA TGTGCCAGCAGACGAGCGGGGGCGGGCGGGGAGCTGTTTTTT. Protein product: CASRRAGAGGELFF.

This clonotype has a count of ten or more. The chain has TRBV2 and TRBJ2-4; D is uncertain. CDR1 SNHLY and CDR2 FYNNEI come from the germline V gene. The V and J ends lost 3 bases and 0 bases respectively, with 9 bases between them. CDR3 length equals 15 residues. The CDR3 spells CASSDPGLAKNIQYF. The CDR3 DNA is TGTGCCAGCAGTGATCCAGGTCTAGCCAAAAACATTCAGTACTTC.

The chain combines TRBV28 with TRBJ1-1; unclear D gene. This CDR3 has 15 amino acids. V shed 7 bases and J shed 4 bases, with 19 bases lying between them. In germline, CDR1 is MDHEN, CDR2 SYDVKM. CDR3 coding DNA: TGTGCCAGCAACCCCCTCGGTCCGAAGGGCACTGAAGCTTTCTTT. Translation: CASNPLGPKGTEAFF.

This clonotype has at least ten counts. The V gene is TRBV6-1, the J gene TRBJ2-2; 8 bases map to TRBD1. Germline lookup yields CDR1 MNHNS and CDR2 SASEGT. The V gene end was trimmed by 8 bases and the J gene end by 3 bases; junction bases not matched to a gene: 5. The CDR3 is made up of 14 amino acids. CDR3 nucleotide sequence: TGTGCCAGCTTTGGACAGGGTGACACCGGGGAGCTGTTTTTT. The encoded protein is CASFGQGDTGELFF.

The table lists this clonotype with many counts. The rearrangement joins TRBV5-1 to TRBJ2-7; 10 nucleotides agree with TRBD1. J lost 4 bases, V lost 4 bases, and 8 bases had no gene match. The CDR3 contains 15 residues. From germline, CDR1 is SGHRS and CDR2 YFSETQ. The CDR3 region is CASSPRTGGRYEQYF. The CDR3 DNA reads TGCGCCAGCAGCCCCAGGACAGGGGGGAGGTACGAGCAGTACTTC.

V is TRBV5-5 and J is TRBJ1-1; possible D gene TRBD1, 5 bases. Germline lookup yields CDR1 SGHKS and CDR2 YYEKEE (reference sequence). The V end was cut by 9 bases, the J end by 3 bases, with 18 bases between. The CDR3 has 14 amino acids. CDR3 sequence reads: CATNSEEGHTEAFF. For the CDR3, the DNA is TGTGCCACCAACTCTGAAGAGGGGCACACTGAAGCTTTCTTT.

The chain uses TRBV9 and TRBJ1-3; D call uncertain. Germline V lookup: CDR1 SGDLS, CDR2 YYNGEE. V lost 4 bases and J lost 2, with 10 bases in between. There are 14 residues in the CDR3. The CDR3 region is CASSSRWAGNTIYF. For the CDR3, the DNA is TGTGCCAGCAGCTCACGGTGGGCTGGAAACACCATATATTTT.

This clonotype was recorded at least ten times. The rearrangement links TRBV20-1 to TRBJ2-5, with 10 bases matching TRBD2. From germline, CDR1 is DFQATT and CDR2 SNEGSKA (reference sequence). The V gene end was trimmed by 3 bases and the J gene end by 0 bases; junction bases not matched to a gene: 7. This CDR3 spans 16 amino acids. CDR3 amino acids: CSASPPSGRDQETQYF. DNA for the CDR3: TGCAGTGCTAGTCCCCCCAGCGGGAGGGACCAAGAGACCCAGTACTTC.

This clonotype was observed many times. Written as DNA, the CDR3 is TGTGCCAGCAGCGTATCTGAGGGAGGACCCCTGAGCACAGATACGCAGTATTTT. Encoded protein: CASSVSEGGPLSTDTQYF. The chain combines TRBV9 with TRBJ2-3; perhaps TRBD2 as D (6 bases). CDR3 length: 18 amino acids. Between the trimmed V and J ends, which lost 1 base and 0 bases, there was a span of 18 bases. Per the germline V gene, CDR1 is SGDLS and CDR2 is YYNGEE.